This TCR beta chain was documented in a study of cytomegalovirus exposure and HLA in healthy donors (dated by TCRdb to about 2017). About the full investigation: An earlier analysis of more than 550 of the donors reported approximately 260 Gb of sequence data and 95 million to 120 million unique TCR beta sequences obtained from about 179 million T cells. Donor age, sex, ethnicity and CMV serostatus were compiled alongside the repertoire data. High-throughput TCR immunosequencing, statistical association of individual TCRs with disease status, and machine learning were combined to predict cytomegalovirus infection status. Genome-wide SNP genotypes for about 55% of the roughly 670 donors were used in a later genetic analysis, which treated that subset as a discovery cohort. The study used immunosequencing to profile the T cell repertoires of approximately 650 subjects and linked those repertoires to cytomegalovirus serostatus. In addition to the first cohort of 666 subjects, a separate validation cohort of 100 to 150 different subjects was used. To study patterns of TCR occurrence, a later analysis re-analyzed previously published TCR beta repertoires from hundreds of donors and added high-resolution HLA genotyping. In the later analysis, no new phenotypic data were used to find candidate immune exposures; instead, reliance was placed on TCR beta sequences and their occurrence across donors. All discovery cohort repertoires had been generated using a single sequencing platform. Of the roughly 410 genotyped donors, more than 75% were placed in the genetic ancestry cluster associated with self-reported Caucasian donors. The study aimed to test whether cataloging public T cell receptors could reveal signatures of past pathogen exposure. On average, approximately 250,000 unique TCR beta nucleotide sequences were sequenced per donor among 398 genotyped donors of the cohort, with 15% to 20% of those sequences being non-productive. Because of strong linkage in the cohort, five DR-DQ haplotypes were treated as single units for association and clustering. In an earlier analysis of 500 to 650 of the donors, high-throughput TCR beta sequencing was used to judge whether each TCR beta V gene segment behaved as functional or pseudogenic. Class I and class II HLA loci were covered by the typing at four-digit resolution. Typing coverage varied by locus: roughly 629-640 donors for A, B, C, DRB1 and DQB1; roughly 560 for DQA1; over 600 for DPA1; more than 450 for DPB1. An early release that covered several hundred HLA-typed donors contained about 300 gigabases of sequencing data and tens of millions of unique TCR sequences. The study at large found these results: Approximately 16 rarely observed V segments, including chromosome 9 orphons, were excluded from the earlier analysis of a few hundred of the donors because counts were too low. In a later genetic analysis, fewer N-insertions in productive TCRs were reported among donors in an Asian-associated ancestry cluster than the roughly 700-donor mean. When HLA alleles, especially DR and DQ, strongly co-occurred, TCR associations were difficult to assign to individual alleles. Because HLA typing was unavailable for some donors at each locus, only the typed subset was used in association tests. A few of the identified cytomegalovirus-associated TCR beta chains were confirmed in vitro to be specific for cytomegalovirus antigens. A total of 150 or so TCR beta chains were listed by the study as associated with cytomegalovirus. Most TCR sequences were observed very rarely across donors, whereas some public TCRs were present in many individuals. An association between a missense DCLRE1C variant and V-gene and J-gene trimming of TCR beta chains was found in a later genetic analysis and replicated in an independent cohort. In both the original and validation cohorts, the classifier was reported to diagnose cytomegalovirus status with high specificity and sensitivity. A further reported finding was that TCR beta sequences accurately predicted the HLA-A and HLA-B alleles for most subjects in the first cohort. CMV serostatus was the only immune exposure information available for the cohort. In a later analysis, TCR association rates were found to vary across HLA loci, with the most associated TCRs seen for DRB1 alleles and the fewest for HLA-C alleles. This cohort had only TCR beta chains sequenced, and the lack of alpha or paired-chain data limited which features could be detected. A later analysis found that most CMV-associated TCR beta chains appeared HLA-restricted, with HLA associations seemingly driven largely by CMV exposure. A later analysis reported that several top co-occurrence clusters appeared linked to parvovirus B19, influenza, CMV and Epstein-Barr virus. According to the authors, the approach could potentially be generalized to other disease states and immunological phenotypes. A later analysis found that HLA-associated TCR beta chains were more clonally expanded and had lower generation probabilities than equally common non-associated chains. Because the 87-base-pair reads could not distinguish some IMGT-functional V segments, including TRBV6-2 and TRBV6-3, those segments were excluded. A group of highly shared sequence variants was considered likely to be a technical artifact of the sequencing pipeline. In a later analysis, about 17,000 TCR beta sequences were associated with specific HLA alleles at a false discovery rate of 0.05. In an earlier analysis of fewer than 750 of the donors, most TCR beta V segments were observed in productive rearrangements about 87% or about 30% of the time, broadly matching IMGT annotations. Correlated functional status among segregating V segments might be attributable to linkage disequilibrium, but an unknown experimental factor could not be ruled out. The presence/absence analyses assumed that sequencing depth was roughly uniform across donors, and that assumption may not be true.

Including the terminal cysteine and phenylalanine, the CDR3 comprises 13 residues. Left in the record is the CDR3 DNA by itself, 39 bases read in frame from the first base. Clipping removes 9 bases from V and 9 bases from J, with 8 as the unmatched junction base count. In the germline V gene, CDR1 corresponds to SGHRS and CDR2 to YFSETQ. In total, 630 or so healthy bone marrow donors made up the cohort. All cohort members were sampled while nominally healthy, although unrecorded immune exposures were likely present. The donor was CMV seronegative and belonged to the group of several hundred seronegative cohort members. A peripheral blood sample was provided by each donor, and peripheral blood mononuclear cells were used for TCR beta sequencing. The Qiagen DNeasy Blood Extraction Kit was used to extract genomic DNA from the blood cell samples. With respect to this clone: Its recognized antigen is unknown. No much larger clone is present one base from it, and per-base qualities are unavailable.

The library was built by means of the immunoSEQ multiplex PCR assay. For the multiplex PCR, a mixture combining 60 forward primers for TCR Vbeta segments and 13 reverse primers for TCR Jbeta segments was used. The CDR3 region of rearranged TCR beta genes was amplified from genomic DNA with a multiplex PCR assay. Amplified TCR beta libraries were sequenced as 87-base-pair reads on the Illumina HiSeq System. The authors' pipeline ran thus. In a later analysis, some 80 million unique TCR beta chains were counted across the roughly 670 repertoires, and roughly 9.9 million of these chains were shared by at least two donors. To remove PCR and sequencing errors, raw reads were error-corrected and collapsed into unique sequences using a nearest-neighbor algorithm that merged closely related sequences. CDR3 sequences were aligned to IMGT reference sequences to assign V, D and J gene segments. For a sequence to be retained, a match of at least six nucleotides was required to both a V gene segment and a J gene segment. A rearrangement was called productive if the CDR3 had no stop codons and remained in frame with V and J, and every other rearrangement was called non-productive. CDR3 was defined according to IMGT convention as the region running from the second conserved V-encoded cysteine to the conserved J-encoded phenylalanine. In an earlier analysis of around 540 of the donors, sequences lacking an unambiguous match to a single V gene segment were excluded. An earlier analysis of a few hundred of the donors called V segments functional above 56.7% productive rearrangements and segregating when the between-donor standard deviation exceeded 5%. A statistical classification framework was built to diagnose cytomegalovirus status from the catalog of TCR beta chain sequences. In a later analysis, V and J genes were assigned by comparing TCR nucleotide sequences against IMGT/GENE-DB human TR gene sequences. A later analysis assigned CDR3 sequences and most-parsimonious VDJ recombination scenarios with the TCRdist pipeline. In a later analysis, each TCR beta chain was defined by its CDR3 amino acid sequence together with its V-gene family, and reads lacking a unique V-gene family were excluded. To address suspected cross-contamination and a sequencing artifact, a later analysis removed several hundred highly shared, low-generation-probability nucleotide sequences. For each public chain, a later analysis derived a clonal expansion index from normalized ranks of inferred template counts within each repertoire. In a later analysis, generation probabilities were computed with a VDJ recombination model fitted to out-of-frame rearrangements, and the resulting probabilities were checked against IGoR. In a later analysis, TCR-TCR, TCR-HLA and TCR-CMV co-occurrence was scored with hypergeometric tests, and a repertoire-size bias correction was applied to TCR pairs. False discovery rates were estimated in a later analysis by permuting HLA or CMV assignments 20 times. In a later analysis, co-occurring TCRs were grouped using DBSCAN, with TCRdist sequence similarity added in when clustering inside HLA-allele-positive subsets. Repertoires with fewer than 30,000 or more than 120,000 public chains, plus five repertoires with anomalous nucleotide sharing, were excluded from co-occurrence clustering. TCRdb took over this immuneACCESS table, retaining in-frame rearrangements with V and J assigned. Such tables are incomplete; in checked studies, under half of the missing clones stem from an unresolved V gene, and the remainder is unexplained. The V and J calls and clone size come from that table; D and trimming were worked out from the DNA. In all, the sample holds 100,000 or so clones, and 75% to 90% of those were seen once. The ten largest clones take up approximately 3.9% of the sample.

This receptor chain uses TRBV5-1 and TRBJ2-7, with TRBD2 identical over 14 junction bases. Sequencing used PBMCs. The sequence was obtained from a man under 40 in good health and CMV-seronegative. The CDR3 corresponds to CATAGTSGSRQYF. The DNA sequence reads TGCGCCACCGCCGGGACTAGCGGGAGTAGGCAGTACTTC.